This T cell receptor beta chain was profiled in a study of PD-L1 blockade in urothelial cancer. Study overall: The patients first took atezolizumab at some point between 2014 and 2015, receiving 1,200 mg intravenously every 3 weeks. Patients arrived having already received 0 to 3 prior chemotherapy regimens. Blood samples had a median of around 140,000 T cells, 75,000 to 90,000 unique TCRs, and clonality around 0.08.

Germline V gene data show CDR1 as MNHNS and CDR2 as SASEGT. The length of the CDR3 is 13 residues. The germline V and J ends were trimmed by 11 bases and 4 bases, with 15 bases remaining between them. The table came from immunoSEQ multiplex PCR; TCRdb's copy has only in-frame clones and leaves some out. The table includes tens of thousands of clones, 90% detected once. Patients presented with locally advanced or metastatic urothelial carcinoma. The sample here was PBMCs, taken around atezolizumab (anti-PD-L1) treatment. The V gene is TRBV6-1, the J gene TRBJ2-1; perhaps TRBD2 as D (6 bases). This TCR derives from a man between 65 and 85 years old with urothelial cancer. DNA for the CDR3: TGTGCCTCCCGGTTTGGAGGGTACAATGAGCAGTTCTTC. Translation: CASRFGGYNEQFF.